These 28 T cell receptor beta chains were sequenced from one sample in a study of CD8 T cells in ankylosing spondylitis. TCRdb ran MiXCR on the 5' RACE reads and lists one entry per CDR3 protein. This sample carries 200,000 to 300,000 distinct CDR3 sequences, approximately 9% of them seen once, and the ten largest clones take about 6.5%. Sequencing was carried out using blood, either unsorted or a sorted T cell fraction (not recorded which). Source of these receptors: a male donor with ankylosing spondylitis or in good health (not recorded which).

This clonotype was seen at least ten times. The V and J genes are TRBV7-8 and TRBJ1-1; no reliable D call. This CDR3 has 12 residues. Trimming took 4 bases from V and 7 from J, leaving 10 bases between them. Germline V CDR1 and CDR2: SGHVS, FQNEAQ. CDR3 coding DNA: TGTGCCAGCAGCTACGCCCGGGGTGAAGCTTTCTTT. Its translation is CASSYARGEAFF.

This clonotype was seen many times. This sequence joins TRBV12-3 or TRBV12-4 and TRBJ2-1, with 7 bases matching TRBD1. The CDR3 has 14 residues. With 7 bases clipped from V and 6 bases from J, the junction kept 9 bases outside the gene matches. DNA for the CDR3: TGTGCCAGCACTTTCCAGCGACAGGGCAATGAGCAGTTCTTC. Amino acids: CASTFQRQGNEQFF.

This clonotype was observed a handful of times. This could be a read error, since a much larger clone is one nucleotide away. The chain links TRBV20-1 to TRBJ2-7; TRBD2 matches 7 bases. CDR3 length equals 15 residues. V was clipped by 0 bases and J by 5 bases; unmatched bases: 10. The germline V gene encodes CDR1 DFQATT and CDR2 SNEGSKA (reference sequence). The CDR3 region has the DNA TGCAGTGCTAGAGATAAGGGCGGGAGTTACAACGAGCAGTACTTC. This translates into CSARDKGGSYNEQYF.

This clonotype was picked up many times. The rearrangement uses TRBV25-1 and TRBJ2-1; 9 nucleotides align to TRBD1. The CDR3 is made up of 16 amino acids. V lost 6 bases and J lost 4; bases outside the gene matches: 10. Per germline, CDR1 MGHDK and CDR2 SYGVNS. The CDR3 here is CASSGTGGQRYNEQFF. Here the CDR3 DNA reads TGTGCCAGCAGCGGAACAGGGGGCCAGCGTTACAATGAGCAGTTCTTC.

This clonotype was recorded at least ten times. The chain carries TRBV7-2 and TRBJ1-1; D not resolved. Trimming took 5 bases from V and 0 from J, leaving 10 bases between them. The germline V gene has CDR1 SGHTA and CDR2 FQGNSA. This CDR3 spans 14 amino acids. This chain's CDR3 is CASSLSGMNTEAFF. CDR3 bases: TGTGCCAGCAGCCTCTCTGGGATGAACACTGAAGCTTTCTTT.

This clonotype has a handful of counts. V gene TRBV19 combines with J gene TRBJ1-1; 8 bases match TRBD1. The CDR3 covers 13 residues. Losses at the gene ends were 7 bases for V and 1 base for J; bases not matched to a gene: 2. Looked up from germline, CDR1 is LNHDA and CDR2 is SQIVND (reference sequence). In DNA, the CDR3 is TGTGCCAGTAACGACAGGGGGAACACTGAAGCTTTCTTT. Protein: CASNDRGNTEAFF.

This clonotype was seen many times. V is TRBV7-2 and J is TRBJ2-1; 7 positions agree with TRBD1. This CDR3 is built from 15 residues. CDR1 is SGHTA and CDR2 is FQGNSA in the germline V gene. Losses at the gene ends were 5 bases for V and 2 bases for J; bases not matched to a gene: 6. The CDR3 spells CASSQGQSPYNEQFF. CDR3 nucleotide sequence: TGTGCCAGCAGCCAGGGACAGTCCCCCTACAATGAGCAGTTCTTC. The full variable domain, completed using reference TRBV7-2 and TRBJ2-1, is GAGVSQSPSNKVTEKGKDVELRCDPISGHTALYWYRQSLGQGLEFLIYFQGNSAPDKSGLPSDRFSAERTGGSVSTLTIQRTQQEDSAVYLCASSQGQSPYNEQFFGPGTRLTVL.

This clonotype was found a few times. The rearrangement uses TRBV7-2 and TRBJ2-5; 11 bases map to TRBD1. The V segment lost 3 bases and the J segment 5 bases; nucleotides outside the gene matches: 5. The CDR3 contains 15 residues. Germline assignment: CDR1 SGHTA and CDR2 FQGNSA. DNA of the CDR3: TGTGCCAGCAGCTTGGGACAGGGGGTCAGGGAGACCCAGTACTTC. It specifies CASSLGQGVRETQYF.

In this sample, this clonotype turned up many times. CDR3 residues: CASSLAGQYTGELFF. CDR3 in DNA: TGTGCCAGCAGCTTAGCTGGACAGTACACCGGGGAGCTGTTTTTT. The chain links TRBV7-2 to TRBJ2-2; D possibly corresponds to TRBD1 (6 bases). Germline V gene lookup returns CDR1 SGHTA and CDR2 FQGNSA. Trimming cost V 0 bases and J 3 bases, with 8 bases left between them. This CDR3 region has 15 residues.

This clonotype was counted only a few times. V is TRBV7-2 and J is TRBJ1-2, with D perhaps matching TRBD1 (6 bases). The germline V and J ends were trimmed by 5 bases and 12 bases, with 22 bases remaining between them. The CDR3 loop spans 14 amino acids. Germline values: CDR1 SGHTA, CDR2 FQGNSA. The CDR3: CASSPQEGGYYHTF. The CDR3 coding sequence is TGTGCCAGCAGCCCCCAGGAGGGGGGATATTACCACACCTTC.

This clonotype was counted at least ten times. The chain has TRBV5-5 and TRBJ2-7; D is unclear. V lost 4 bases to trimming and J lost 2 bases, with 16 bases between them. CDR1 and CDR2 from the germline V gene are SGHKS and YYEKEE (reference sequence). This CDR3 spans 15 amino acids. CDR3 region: CASSDGPTIPYEQYF. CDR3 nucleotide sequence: TGTGCCAGCAGCGATGGGCCTACCATACCCTACGAGCAGTACTTC.

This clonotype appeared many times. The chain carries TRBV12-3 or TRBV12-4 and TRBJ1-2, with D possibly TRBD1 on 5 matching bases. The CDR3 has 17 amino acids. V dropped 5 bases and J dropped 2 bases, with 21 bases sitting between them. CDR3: CASSPRSGANSNYGYTF. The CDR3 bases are TGTGCCAGCAGTCCCCGCTCCGGGGCGAACTCCAACTATGGCTACACCTTC.

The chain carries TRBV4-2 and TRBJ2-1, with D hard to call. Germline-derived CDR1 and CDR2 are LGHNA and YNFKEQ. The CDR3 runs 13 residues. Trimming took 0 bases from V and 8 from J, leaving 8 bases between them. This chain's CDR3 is CASSQDPGYEQFF. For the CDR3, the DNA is TGTGCCAGCAGCCAAGATCCCGGATATGAGCAGTTCTTC.

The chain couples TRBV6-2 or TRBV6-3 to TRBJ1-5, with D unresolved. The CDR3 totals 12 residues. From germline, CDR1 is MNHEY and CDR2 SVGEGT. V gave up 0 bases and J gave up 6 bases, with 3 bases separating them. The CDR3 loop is CASSYSPQPQHF. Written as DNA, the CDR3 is TGTGCCAGCAGTTACTCCCCTCAGCCCCAGCATTTT.

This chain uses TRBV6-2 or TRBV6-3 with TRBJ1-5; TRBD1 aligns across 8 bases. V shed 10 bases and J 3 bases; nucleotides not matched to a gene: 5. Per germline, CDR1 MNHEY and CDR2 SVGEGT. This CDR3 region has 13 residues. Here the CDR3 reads CATRQGPNQPQHF. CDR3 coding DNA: TGTGCCACCCGACAGGGGCCCAATCAGCCCCAGCATTTT.

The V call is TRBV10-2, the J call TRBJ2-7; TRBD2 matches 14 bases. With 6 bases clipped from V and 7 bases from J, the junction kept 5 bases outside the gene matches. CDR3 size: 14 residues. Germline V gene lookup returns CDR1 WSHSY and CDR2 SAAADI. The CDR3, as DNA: TGCGCCAGCAGGGGACTAGCGGGAGCTCGGGAGCAGTACTTC. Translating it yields CASRGLAGAREQYF.

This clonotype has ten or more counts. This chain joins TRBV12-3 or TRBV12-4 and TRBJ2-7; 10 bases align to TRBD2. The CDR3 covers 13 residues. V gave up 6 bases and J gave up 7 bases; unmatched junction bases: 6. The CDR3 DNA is TGTGCCAGCAGCCCGGGACTAGCGCATGAGCAGTACTTC. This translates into CASSPGLAHEQYF.

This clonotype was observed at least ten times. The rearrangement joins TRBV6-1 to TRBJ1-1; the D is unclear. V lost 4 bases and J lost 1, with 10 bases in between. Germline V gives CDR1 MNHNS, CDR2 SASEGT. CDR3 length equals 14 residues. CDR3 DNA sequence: TGTGCCAGCAGTGGTGCACTGGCGAACACTGAAGCTTTCTTT. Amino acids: CASSGALANTEAFF.

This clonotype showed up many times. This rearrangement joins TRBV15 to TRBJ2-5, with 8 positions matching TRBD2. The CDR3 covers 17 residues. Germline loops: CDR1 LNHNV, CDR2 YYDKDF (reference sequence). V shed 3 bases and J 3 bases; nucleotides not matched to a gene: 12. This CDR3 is CATSSQRGWRGEETQYF. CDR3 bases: TGTGCCACCAGCAGTCAACGGGGATGGCGGGGGGAAGAGACCCAGTACTTC. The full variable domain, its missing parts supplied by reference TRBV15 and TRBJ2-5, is DAMVIQNPRYQVTQFGKPVTLSCSQTLNHNVMYWYQQKSSQAPKLLFHYYDKDFNNEADTPDNFQSRRPNTSFCFLDIRSPGLGDTAMYLCATSSQRGWRGEETQYFGPGTRLLVL.

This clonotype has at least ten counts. CDR3 coding DNA: TGTGCCAGCAGCTTGGCCTTAAGACAGGGTGGACAGCCCCAGCATTTT. Its protein product is CASSLALRQGGQPQHF. The chain uses TRBV5-6 and TRBJ1-5, with 7 bases identical to TRBD1. Germline-derived CDR1 and CDR2 are SGHDT and YYEEEE. With 0 bases clipped from V and 7 bases from J, the junction kept 10 bases outside the gene matches. The CDR3 loop spans 16 amino acids.

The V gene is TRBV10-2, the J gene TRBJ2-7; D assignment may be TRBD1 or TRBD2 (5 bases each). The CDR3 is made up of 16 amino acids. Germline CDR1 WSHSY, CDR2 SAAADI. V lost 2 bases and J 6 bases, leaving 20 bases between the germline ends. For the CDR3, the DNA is TGCGCCAGCAGTGAGGACCCCGGGACGGGACCCGTCGAGCAGTACTTC. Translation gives CASSEDPGTGPVEQYF.

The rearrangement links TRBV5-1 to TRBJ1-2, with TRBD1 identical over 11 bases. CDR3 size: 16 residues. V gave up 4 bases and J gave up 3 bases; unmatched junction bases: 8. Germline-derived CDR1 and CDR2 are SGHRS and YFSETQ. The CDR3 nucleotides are TGCGCCAGCAGCGATGGGACAGGGGGGATTCACTATGGCTACACCTTC. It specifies CASSDGTGGIHYGYTF.

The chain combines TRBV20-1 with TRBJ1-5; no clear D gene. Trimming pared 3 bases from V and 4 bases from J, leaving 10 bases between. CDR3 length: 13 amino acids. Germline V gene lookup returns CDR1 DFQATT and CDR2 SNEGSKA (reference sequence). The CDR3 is CSASKGPNQPQHF. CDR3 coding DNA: TGCAGTGCTAGTAAGGGTCCAAATCAGCCCCAGCATTTT.

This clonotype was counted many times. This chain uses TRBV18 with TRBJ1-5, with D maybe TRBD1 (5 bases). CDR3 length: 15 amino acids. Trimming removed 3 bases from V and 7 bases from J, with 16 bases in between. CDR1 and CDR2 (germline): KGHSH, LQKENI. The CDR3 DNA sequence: TGTGCCAGCTCACCCGTTGATGGGGGACGCCAGCCCCAGCATTTT. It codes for CASSPVDGGRQPQHF.

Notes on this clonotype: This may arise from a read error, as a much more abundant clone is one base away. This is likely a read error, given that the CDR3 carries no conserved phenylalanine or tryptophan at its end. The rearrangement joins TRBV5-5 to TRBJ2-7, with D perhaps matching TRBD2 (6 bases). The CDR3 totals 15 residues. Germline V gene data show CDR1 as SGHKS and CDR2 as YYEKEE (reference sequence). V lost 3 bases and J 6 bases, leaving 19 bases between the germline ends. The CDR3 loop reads CASSSPGRDFFEQYS. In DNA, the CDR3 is TGTGCCAGCAGCTCCCCCGGCAGGGACTTCTTCGAGCAGTACTCC.

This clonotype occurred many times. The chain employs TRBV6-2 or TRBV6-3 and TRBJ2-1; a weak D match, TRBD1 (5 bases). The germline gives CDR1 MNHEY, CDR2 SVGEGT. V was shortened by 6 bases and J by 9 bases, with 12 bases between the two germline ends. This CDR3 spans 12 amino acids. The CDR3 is CASSKQDSEQFF. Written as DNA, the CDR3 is TGTGCCAGCAGCAAACAGGATAGTGAGCAGTTCTTC.

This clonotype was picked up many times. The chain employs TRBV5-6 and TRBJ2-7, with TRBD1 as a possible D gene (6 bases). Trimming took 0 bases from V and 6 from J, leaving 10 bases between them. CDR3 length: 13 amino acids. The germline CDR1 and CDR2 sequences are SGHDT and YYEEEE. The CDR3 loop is CASSLVSGAEQYF. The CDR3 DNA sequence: TGTGCCAGCAGCTTGGTGTCAGGGGCCGAGCAGTACTTC.

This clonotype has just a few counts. The CDR3 region is CASVGLRSYGYTF. CDR3 nucleotides: TGTGCCAGCGTGGGACTCCGCTCCTATGGCTACACCTTC. This rearrangement joins TRBV2 to TRBJ1-2, with D tentatively TRBD1 (5 bases). Trimming took 8 bases from V and 4 from J, leaving 14 bases between them. Germline V gives CDR1 SNHLY, CDR2 FYNNEI. The CDR3 is 13 residues long.